This T cell receptor (beta chain) was sequenced during a study of cytomegalovirus exposure and HLA in healthy donors. Only in-frame clones appear in the TCRdb table, and some are missing; sequencing was by immunoSEQ multiplex PCR. The profile shows over 60,000 clones, 95% to 96% of them singletons. The TCR was taken from a woman between 18 and 30 years old in good health and CMV-seropositive. Sample: PBMCs.

CDR3 protein: CASSLDLMRVRNGYTF. For the CDR3, the DNA is TGTGCCAGCAGCTTAGATCTTATGAGAGTAAGAAATGGCTACACCTTC. The V call is TRBV11-2, the J call TRBJ1-2; unclear D gene. V shed 0 bases and J shed 6 bases, with 17 bases lying between them. In germline, CDR1 is SGHAT, CDR2 FQNNGV. The length of the CDR3 is 16 residues.